Shown below are 13 T cell receptor beta chains from a single sample sequenced in a study of response to subunit inactivated influenza vaccine. MiXCR was run by TCRdb on the RT-PCR reads, yielding one entry per CDR3 protein. The table lists around 530,000 distinct CDR3 sequences, approximately 17% of them singletons. The starting material was CD4+ T cells sorted from PBMCs, obtained less than 30 months after vaccination. The origin of the receptors is a man in his fifties or sixties who received an inactivated influenza vaccine.

This clonotype was seen only a few times. The chain combines TRBV11-2 with TRBJ2-3, with 7 bases that match TRBD2. This CDR3 has 19 residues. V was clipped by 5 bases and J by 0 bases; unmatched bases: 17. CDR1 and CDR2 from the germline V gene are SGHAT and FQNNGV. Here the CDR3 DNA reads TGTGCCAGCAGCCGGGTGAGGCTAGCGGATAGGCCTAGCACAGATACGCAGTATTTT. It is translated as CASSRVRLADRPSTDTQYF.

The chain carries TRBV12-3 or TRBV12-4 and TRBJ2-1; D remains unclear. There are 12 residues in the CDR3. The germline V and J ends were trimmed by 6 bases and 5 bases, with 8 bases remaining between them. This chain's CDR3 is CASRRNHNEQFF. The DNA for the CDR3 is TGTGCCAGCAGGCGAAACCACAATGAGCAGTTCTTC.

The CDR3 region is CASSYFLRGSGTEAFF. The CDR3 bases are TGTGCCAGCAGTTACTTCCTTCGGGGTTCGGGCACTGAAGCTTTCTTT. The chain links TRBV6-5 to TRBJ1-1, with D unclear. Per the germline V gene, CDR1 is MNHEY and CDR2 is SVGAGI. This CDR3 has 16 residues. V dropped 1 base and J dropped 4 bases, with 16 bases sitting between them.

A remark on this clonotype: It may be a read error: a sequence one base away is much more abundant. V gene TRBV12-3 or TRBV12-4 combines with J gene TRBJ2-3, with D perhaps matching TRBD1 (5 bases). The V gene lost 5 bases and the J gene lost 1 base, with 7 bases spanning the gap. This CDR3 spans 13 amino acids. This CDR3 is CASSETGTDTQYF. The CDR3 DNA reads as TGTGCCAGCAGTGAGACAGGCACAGATACGCAGTATTTT.

This clonotype was counted many times. The V and J genes are TRBV7-2 and TRBJ1-6; a possible D gene is TRBD1 (5 bases). Trimming cost V 6 bases and J 4 bases, with 7 bases left between them. The CDR3 spans 13 residues. In germline, CDR1 is SGHTA, CDR2 FQGNSA. CDR3 sequence reads: CASRAGYNSPLHF. CDR3 DNA sequence: TGTGCCAGCAGGGCAGGGTATAATTCACCCCTCCACTTT.

The sample holds a few counts of this clonotype. The J gene is TRBJ2-5, the V gene TRBV5-5; 7 nucleotides line up with TRBD2. J gave up 4 bases and V 0 bases, and 6 bases lay outside the gene matches. The length of the CDR3 is 15 residues. CDR1 SGHKS and CDR2 YYEKEE come from the germline V gene (reference sequence). CDR3 bases: TGTGCCAGCAGCTTGGCCGGAGGGAGGGGAGAGACCCAGTACTTC. Its translation is CASSLAGGRGETQYF.

This chain connects TRBV7-8 to TRBJ1-1; tentative D call: TRBD1 (6 bases). V gave up 1 base and J gave up 1 base, with 10 bases separating them. This CDR3 is built from 15 residues. The V gene's germline CDR1 is SGHVS and CDR2 FQNEAQ. CDR3 loop: CASSLEVDRNTEAFF. CDR3 coding DNA: TGTGCCAGCAGCTTAGAAGTGGACAGGAACACTGAAGCTTTCTTT.

This clonotype was detected only a few times. The J gene is TRBJ2-3, the V gene TRBV20-1; D is possibly TRBD1 (5 bases). Germline V gene sequence: CDR1 DFQATT, CDR2 SNEGSKA (reference sequence). V dropped 6 bases and J dropped 2 bases, with 21 bases sitting between them. CDR3 size: 16 residues. The CDR3 bases are TGCAGTGCCACAGATTTCCGCCAGGGATACACAGATACGCAGTATTTT. It encodes CSATDFRQGYTDTQYF.

This clonotype was counted a few times. The V and J genes are TRBV20-1 and TRBJ2-5; TRBD2 agrees at 7 bases. Unmatched junction bases numbered 5, after V lost 6 bases and J lost 4 bases. The germline V gene encodes CDR1 DFQATT and CDR2 SNEGSKA (reference sequence). The length of the CDR3 is 12 residues. CDR3 sequence reads: CSAHSGGETQYF. CDR3 sequence (DNA): TGCAGTGCCCATTCGGGGGGAGAGACCCAGTACTTC.

At least ten counts were recorded for this clonotype. The J gene is TRBJ2-1, the V gene TRBV4-1, with TRBD2 identical over 8 bases. The CDR3 has 16 residues. V shed 0 bases, J shed 5 bases, and the junction held 6 bases outside the gene matches. Germline CDR1 is MGHRA and CDR2 is YSYEKL. The CDR3 loop reads CASSQDLSGVDNEQFF. The CDR3 DNA follows: TGCGCCAGCAGCCAAGATCTTAGCGGGGTAGACAATGAGCAGTTCTTC.

This clonotype turned up a few times. This chain connects TRBV4-2 to TRBJ2-1, with 7 positions matching TRBD2. This CDR3 region has 12 residues. Germline values: CDR1 LGHNA, CDR2 YNFKEQ. The junction had 4 bases not matched to a gene; V was cut back by 4 bases and J by 10 bases. CDR3 DNA sequence: TGTGCCAGCAGCCCAACTAGCGAAGAGCAGTTCTTC. Protein: CASSPTSEEQFF.

This clonotype was found a few times. V and J are TRBV5-1 and TRBJ2-7; the match to TRBD2 covers 10 bases. Germline V CDR1 and CDR2: SGHRS, YFSETQ. This CDR3 region has 15 residues. The ends lost 0 bases at V and 6 bases at J; junction bases unmatched: 6. This chain's CDR3 is CASSLGLAGAREQYF. The CDR3, as DNA: TGCGCCAGCAGCTTGGGTCTAGCGGGAGCACGCGAGCAGTACTTC.

This clonotype was counted between two and nine times. The rearrangement joins TRBV7-2 to TRBJ2-2; 11 nucleotides match TRBD2. The CDR3 totals 17 residues. V lost 5 bases, J lost 6 bases, and 11 bases stayed unmatched. Germline CDR1 is SGHTA and CDR2 is FQGNSA. The CDR3 DNA is TGTGCCAGCAGCCCCCCGACTAGCGGGGCGAGACCCGGGGAGCTGTTTTTT. This translates into CASSPPTSGARPGELFF.